The 24 T cell receptor beta chains given below trace back to one sample, sequenced in a study of T-cell memory formation after mild COVID-19. TCRdb itself ran the 5' RACE reads through MiXCR, one entry per CDR3 protein. The sample includes about 430,000 distinct CDR3 sequences, about 24% of them seen just once. Sequencing input: PBMCs or a T cell subset sorted from them (not recorded which). The source of these receptors is an adult woman who had mild COVID-19 (a few samples of this study predate the infection). Cell type and time point are not known.

This clonotype was detected a few times. The chain has TRBV7-8 and TRBJ2-1, with D tentatively TRBD1 or TRBD2 (5 bases each). Germline-derived CDR1 and CDR2 are SGHVS and FQNEAQ. The CDR3 is 15 residues long. Trimming left V 8 bases short and J 0 bases short, with 14 bases between. The CDR3 reads CASSREWDSYNEQFF. The CDR3 nucleotides read TGTGCCAGCTCCAGGGAGTGGGACTCCTACAATGAGCAGTTCTTC.

The chain combines TRBV7-2 with TRBJ2-5; D might be TRBD2 (5 bases). Germline-derived CDR1 and CDR2 are SGHTA and FQGNSA. Trimming cost V 4 bases and J 4 bases, with 22 bases left between them. The CDR3 sequence is 17 residues long. CDR3 nucleotides: TGTGCCAGCAGCTCTTATAGCGTTTTGGGCCGAGGAGAGACCCAGTACTTC. It encodes CASSSYSVLGRGETQYF.

This clonotype occurred many times. The rearrangement joins TRBV27 to TRBJ2-6; D gene unclear. Trimming took 4 bases from V and 0 from J, leaving 4 bases between them. The CDR3 runs to 14 residues. CDR1 and CDR2 (germline): MNHEY, SMNVEV (reference sequence). The DNA for the CDR3 is TGTGCCAGCAGTTCCCTCTCTGGGGCCAACGTCCTGACTTTC. The encoded protein is CASSSLSGANVLTF. Drawing the rest from reference TRBV27 and TRBJ2-6, the complete variable domain is EAQVTQNPRYLITVTGKKLTVTCSQNMNHEYMSWYRQDPGLGLRQIYYSMNVEVTDKGDVPEGYKVSRKEKRNFPLILESPSPNQTSLYFCASSSLSGANVLTFGAGSRLTVL.

The genes are TRBV30 and TRBJ2-1; D is unclear. The germline V gene encodes CDR1 GTSNPN and CDR2 SVGIG (reference sequence). CDR3 length: 12 amino acids. With 6 bases removed from V and 6 bases from J, the gap between germline ends came to 12 bases. CDR3 sequence (DNA): TGTGCCTGTTCCCCTCAAGGCAATGAGCAGTTCTTC. Translating gives CACSPQGNEQFF. Combining the CDR3 with reference TRBV30 and TRBJ2-1 gives the whole variable domain SQTIHQWPATLVQPVGSPLSLECTVEGTSNPNLYWYRQAAGRGLQLLFYSVGIGQISSEVPQNLSASRPQDRQFILSSKKLLLSDSGFYLCACSPQGNEQFFGPGTRLTVL.

The chain couples TRBV5-1 to TRBJ1-1, with 8 bases identical to TRBD1. Germline loops: CDR1 SGHRS, CDR2 YFSETQ. Trimming removed 0 bases from V and 1 base from J; junction bases left unmatched: 5. The CDR3 length is 16 residues. The CDR3 DNA reads as TGCGCCAGCAGCTTGGCGACAGGGGAGGGGAACACTGAAGCTTTCTTT. Protein product: CASSLATGEGNTEAFF. The full variable domain, in which reference TRBV5-1 and TRBJ1-1 provide the parts outside the CDR3, is KAGVTQTPRYLIKTRGQQVTLSCSPISGHRSVSWYQQTPGQGLQFLFEYFSETQRNKGNFPGRFSGRQFSNSRSEMNVSTLELGDSALYLCASSLATGEGNTEAFFGQGTRLTVV.

V usage is TRBV11-3 and J usage is TRBJ1-2; D remains ambiguous. The CDR3 runs to 13 residues. CDR1 and CDR2 from the germline V gene are SGHNT and YENEEA. The V end was cut by 5 bases, the J end by 6 bases, with 13 bases between. For the CDR3, the DNA is TGTGCCAGCAGCGAGCGCTGGAGCCATGGCTACACCTTC. This encodes CASSERWSHGYTF.

The chain has TRBV24-1 and TRBJ2-7; TRBD2 is a possible D gene (6 bases). CDR1 and CDR2 from the germline V gene are KGHDR and SFDVKD. This CDR3 spans 13 amino acids. The V gene lost 6 bases and the J gene lost 5 bases, with 13 bases spanning the gap. The CDR3 bases are TGTGCCACCAGTATAGCGGACTGGGACGAGCAGTACTTC. Translation gives CATSIADWDEQYF.

The chain combines TRBV5-5 with TRBJ2-1; no reliable D call. The CDR3 runs 12 residues. V lost 2 bases and J 6 bases, leaving 6 bases between the germline ends. Germline V gene data show CDR1 as SGHKS and CDR2 as YYEKEE (reference sequence). The CDR3 sequence: CASSFGPNEQFF. CDR3 sequence (DNA): TGTGCCAGCAGCTTCGGACCCAATGAGCAGTTCTTC.

This chain joins TRBV11-2 and TRBJ2-1; D is possibly TRBD1 or TRBD2 (6 bases each). The CDR3 sequence is 15 residues long. Looked up from germline, CDR1 is SGHAT and CDR2 is FQNNGV. V lost 0 bases and J 7 bases, leaving 13 bases between the germline ends. The DNA of the CDR3 is TGTGCCAGCAGCTTAGATGGTACAGGGAGGAATGAGCAGTTCTTC. Translating it yields CASSLDGTGRNEQFF.

This chain connects TRBV5-1 to TRBJ1-4, with a tentative D call TRBD1 (6 bases). Trimming stripped 4 bases from V and 7 bases from J, with 17 bases between. CDR1 is SGHRS and CDR2 is YFSETQ in the germline V gene. The CDR3 length is 15 residues. The CDR3 here is CASSIARGLSEKLFF. CDR3 DNA: TGCGCCAGCAGCATAGCCAGGGGTTTGAGTGAAAAACTGTTTTTT.

This clonotype was detected only a few times. The J gene is TRBJ2-1, the V gene TRBV12-3 or TRBV12-4; the D is unclear. V dropped 9 bases and J dropped 7 bases, with 13 bases sitting between them. This CDR3 spans 12 amino acids. The CDR3 is CASGRIGNEQFF. The CDR3 DNA is TGTGCCAGTGGACGTATCGGGAATGAGCAGTTCTTC.

The chain couples TRBV10-1 to TRBJ1-5; 9 positions agree with TRBD1. Germline CDR1 and CDR2: WNHNN and SYGVQD (reference sequence). This CDR3 comprises 16 residues. With 10 bases clipped from V and 3 bases from J, the junction kept 13 bases outside the gene matches. CDR3 loop: CAITNRGRIYNQPQHF. In DNA, the CDR3 is TGCGCCATCACGAACAGGGGGCGAATTTACAATCAGCCCCAGCATTTT.

This clonotype was seen a handful of times. Here the CDR3 DNA reads TGCGCCAGCAGCCAAGATATGTTGTGGCGGGCTCGGGATAGTGGGTACGAGCAGTACTTC. Translated: CASSQDMLWRARDSGYEQYF. This chain connects TRBV4-1 to TRBJ2-7; the D gene is possibly TRBD2 (5 bases). V lost 0 bases and J 4 bases, leaving 28 bases between the germline ends. Germline V CDR1 and CDR2: MGHRA, YSYEKL. There are 20 residues in the CDR3.

This clonotype occurred once. The rearrangement joins TRBV6-4 to TRBJ2-1; perhaps D is TRBD1 or TRBD2 (5 bases each). Germline V CDR1 and CDR2: MRHNA, SNTAGT. The V end was cut by 6 bases, the J end by 7 bases, with 19 bases between. The CDR3 loop spans 15 amino acids. CDR3 nucleotide sequence: TGTGCCAGCAGCCCGGGGTGGGGCGCATATAATGAGCAGTTCTTC. It is translated as CASSPGWGAYNEQFF.

The chain links TRBV7-2 to TRBJ1-2; no clear D. There are 15 residues in the CDR3. Germline values: CDR1 SGHTA, CDR2 FQGNSA. With 4 bases removed from V and 4 bases from J, the gap between germline ends came to 16 bases. CDR3 nucleotide sequence: TGTGCCAGCAGCTCTCAAAACGGGGTGGCCTATGGCTACACCTTC. Translating gives CASSSQNGVAYGYTF.

The chain joins TRBV13 to TRBJ2-3; 7 positions match TRBD2. CDR3 size: 16 residues. The germline V gene encodes CDR1 PRHDT and CDR2 FYEKMQ (reference sequence). J gave up 6 bases and V 5 bases, and 14 bases lay outside the gene matches. The CDR3 loop is CASSLRTRRRRDTQYF. CDR3 coding DNA: TGTGCCAGCAGCCTCCGGACTAGACGCCGCCGGGATACGCAGTATTTT.

The chain links TRBV5-1 to TRBJ1-1; D unclear. The V and J ends lost 5 bases and 0 bases respectively, with 17 bases between them. In germline, CDR1 is SGHRS, CDR2 YFSETQ. The CDR3 has 16 amino acids. The CDR3 DNA reads TGCGCCAGCAGACCAAACCAGGATGGAATGAACACTGAAGCTTTCTTT. This encodes CASRPNQDGMNTEAFF.

This clonotype has more than one count but fewer than ten. The J gene is TRBJ1-5, the V gene TRBV10-3, with unresolved D. This CDR3 is built from 13 residues. The germline V gene encodes CDR1 ENHRY and CDR2 SYGVKD. Trimming cost V 6 bases and J 4 bases, with 10 bases left between them. The CDR3 DNA reads TGTGCCATCAGGATAAACACAAATCAGCCCCAGCATTTT. It specifies CAIRINTNQPQHF.

This clonotype has just a few counts. The rearrangement links TRBV20-1 to TRBJ2-3; the D gene could be TRBD1 or TRBD2 (5 bases each). CDR1 DFQATT and CDR2 SNEGSKA come from the germline V gene (reference sequence). The CDR3 has 12 amino acids. Deletions cut 3 bases from V and 4 bases from J, with 8 bases between. DNA of the CDR3: TGCAGTGCTAGGGGGACCTCAGATACGCAGTATTTT. This translates into CSARGTSDTQYF.

V and J are TRBV9 and TRBJ1-1, with unresolved D. This CDR3 contains 18 residues. Germline CDR1 and CDR2: SGDLS and YYNGEE. Trimming removed 0 bases from V and 4 bases from J, with 22 bases in between. The CDR3 here is CASSVEIRAPNRLTEAFF. The DNA for the CDR3 is TGTGCCAGCAGCGTAGAGATCCGGGCCCCCAATCGTCTCACTGAAGCTTTCTTT.

This clonotype was found many times. V usage is TRBV25-1 and J usage is TRBJ2-5, with 8 bases matching TRBD1. CDR3 length: 16 amino acids. V trimming: 1 base; J trimming: 7 bases; junction bases outside the gene matches: 11. Germline loops: CDR1 MGHDK, CDR2 SYGVNS. CDR3 region: CASSESRQGPEWTQYF. The CDR3 DNA follows: TGTGCCAGCAGTGAATCGAGACAGGGGCCAGAGTGGACCCAGTACTTC.

This clonotype came up many times. This chain links TRBV18 with TRBJ2-1, with D perhaps TRBD2 (5 bases). V was shortened by 2 bases and J by 4 bases, with 15 bases between the two germline ends. Germline V gene data show CDR1 as KGHSH and CDR2 as LQKENI. The CDR3 runs to 16 residues. The CDR3 nucleotides are TGTGCCAGCTCACCAAGCGGAGCCAACCCTTACAATGAGCAGTTCTTC. This sequence encodes CASSPSGANPYNEQFF.

This clonotype has only a few counts. J is TRBJ2-5 and V is TRBV7-9; TRBD1 matches 7 bases. V was clipped by 5 bases and J by 0 bases; unmatched bases: 6. The germline gives CDR1 SEHNR, CDR2 FQNEAQ (reference sequence). There are 15 residues in the CDR3. CDR3 in DNA: TGTGCCAGCAGCGCAGGGACAGCAGACCAAGAGACCCAGTACTTC. This gives the protein CASSAGTADQETQYF.

This clonotype occurred a few times. The CDR3 nucleotides read TGTGCCAGCAGTTCCGGGACAGGTCTCACCGGGGAGCTGTTTTTT. Encoded protein: CASSSGTGLTGELFF. This chain joins TRBV2 and TRBJ2-2, with TRBD1 matching over 8 bases. Germline loops: CDR1 SNHLY, CDR2 FYNNEI. V was clipped by 5 bases and J by 4 bases; unmatched bases: 6. CDR3 length equals 15 residues.